The sample holds one count of the clone carrying this T cell receptor (beta chain). The sample originates from a study of shared clonotypes between healthy human individuals. The sequencing of unsorted PBMC DNA took place on ten immunoSEQ deep assay plates. Authors' analysis steps: ImmunoSEQ only sent back junction sequences with no quality scores, so filtering was done differently. Some clones are missing from TCRdb's copy, which holds only in-frame ones; the method was immunoSEQ multiplex PCR. Clone size and V and J calls were adopted from that table, with D and trimming inferred from the DNA. This sample carries 450,000 to 500,000 clones, roughly 80% of them seen once, and the ten largest clones take over 9.5%. The CDR3 covers 15 residues. CDR1 is SGHVS, CDR2 FNYEAQ, per germline. Trimming stripped 5 bases from V and 0 bases from J, with 11 bases between.

This receptor was taken from a woman in her 40s in good health. Some clones in this sample may be carry-over from other donors' samples. The rearrangement links TRBV7-6 to TRBJ2-1, with D maybe TRBD1 (6 bases). The source material was PBMCs. CDR3 sequence: CASSRDRSSYNEQFF. CDR3 bases: TGTGCCAGCAGCCGCGACAGGAGCTCCTACAATGAGCAGTTCTTC.